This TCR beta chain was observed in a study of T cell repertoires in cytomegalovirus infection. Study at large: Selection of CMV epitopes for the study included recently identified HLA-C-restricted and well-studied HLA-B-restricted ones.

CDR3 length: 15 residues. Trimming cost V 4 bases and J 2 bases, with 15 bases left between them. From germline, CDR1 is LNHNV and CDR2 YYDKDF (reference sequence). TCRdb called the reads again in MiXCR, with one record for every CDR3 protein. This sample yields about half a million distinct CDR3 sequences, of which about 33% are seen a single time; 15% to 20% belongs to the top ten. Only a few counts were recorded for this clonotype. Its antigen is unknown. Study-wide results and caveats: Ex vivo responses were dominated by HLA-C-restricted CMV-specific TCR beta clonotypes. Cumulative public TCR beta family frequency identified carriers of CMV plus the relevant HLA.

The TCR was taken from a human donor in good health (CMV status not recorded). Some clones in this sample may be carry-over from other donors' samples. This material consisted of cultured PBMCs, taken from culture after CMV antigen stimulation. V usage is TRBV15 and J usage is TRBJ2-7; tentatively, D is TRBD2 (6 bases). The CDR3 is CATSKNPTGAYEQYF. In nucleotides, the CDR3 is TGTGCCACCAGCAAAAATCCTACGGGGGCCTACGAGCAGTACTTC.